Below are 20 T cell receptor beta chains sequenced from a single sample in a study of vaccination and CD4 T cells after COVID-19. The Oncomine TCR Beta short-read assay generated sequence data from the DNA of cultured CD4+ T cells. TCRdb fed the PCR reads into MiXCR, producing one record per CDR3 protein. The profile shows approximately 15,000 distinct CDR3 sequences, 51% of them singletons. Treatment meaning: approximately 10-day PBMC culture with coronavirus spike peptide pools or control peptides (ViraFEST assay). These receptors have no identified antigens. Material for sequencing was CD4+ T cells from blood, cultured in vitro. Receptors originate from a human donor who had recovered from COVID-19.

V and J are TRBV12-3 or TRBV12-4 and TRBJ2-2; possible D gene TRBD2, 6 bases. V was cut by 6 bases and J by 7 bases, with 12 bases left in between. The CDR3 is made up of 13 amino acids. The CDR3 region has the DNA TGTGCCAGCAGCTTCCAGGGAGGCGGGGAGCTGTTTTTT. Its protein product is CASSFQGGGELFF.

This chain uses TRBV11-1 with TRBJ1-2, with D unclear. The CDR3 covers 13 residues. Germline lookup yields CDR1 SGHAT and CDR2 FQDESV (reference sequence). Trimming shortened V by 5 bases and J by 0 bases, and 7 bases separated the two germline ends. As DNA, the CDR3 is TGTGCCAGCAGCCCATTAGCTAACTATGGCTACACCTTC. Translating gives CASSPLANYGYTF.

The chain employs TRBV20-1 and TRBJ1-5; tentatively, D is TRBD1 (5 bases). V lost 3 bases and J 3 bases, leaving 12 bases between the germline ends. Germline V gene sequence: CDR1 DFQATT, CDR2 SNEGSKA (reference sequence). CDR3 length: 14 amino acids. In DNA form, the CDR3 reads TGCAGTGCTAGGGAAGGAGGGGACAATCAGCCCCAGCATTTT. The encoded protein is CSAREGGDNQPQHF.

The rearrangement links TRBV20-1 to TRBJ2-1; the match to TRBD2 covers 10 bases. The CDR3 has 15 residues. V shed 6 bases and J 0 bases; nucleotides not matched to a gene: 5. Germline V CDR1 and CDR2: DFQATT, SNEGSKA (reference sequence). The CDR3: CSAPPSGGSYNEQFF. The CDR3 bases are TGCAGTGCGCCCCCTAGCGGGGGCTCCTACAATGAGCAGTTCTTC.

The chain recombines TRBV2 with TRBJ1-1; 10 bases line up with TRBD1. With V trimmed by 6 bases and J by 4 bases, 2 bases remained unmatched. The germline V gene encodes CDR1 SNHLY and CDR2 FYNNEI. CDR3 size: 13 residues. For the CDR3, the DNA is TGTGCCAGCAGCGGACAGGGGGTCACTGAAGCTTTCTTT. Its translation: CASSGQGVTEAFF.

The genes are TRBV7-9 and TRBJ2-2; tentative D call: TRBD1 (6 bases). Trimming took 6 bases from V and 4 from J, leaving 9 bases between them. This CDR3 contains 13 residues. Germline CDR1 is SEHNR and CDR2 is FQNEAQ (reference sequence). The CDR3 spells CASSLQGTGELFF. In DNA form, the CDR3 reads TGTGCCAGCAGTTTACAGGGCACCGGGGAGCTGTTTTTT.

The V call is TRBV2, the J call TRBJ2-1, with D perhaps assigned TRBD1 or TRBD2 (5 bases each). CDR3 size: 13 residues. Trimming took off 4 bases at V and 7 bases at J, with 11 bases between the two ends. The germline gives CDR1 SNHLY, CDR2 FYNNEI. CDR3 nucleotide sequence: TGTGCCAGCAGTGGGGACCTAGGAAATGAGCAGTTCTTC. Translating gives CASSGDLGNEQFF.

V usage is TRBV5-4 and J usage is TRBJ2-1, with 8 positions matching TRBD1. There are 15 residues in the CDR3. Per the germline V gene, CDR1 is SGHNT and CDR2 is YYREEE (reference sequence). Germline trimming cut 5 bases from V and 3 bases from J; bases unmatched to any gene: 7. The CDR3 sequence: CASRTGQGFYNEQFF. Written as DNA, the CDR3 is TGTGCCAGCAGAACCGGACAGGGCTTCTACAATGAGCAGTTCTTC.

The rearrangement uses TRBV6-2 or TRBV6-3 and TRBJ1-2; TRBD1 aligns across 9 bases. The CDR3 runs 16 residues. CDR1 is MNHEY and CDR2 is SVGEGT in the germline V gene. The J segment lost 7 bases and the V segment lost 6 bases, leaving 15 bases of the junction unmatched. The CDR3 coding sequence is TGTGCCAGCAGAGGGACAGGGCGCCTCAGGGAACGTGGCTACACCTTC. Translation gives CASRGTGRLRERGYTF.

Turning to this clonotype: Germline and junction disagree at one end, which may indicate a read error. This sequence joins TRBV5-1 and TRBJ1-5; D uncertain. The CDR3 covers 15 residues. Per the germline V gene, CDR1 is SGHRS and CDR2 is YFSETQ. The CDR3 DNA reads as TGCGCCAGCAGCCCAGGACCGGCCCGGAATCAGCGCCAGCATTTT. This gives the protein CASSPGPARNQRQHF. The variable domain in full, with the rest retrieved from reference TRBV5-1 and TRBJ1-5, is KAGVTQTPRYLIKTRGQQVTLSCSPISGHRSVSWYQQTPGQGLQFLFEYFSETQRNKGNFPGRFSGRQFSNSRSEMNVSTLELGDSALYLCASSPGPARNQRQHFGDGTRLSIL.

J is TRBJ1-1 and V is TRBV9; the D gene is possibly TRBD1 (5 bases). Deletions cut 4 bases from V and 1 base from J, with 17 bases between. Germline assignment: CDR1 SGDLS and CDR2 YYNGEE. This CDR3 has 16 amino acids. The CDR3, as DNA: TGTGCCAGCAGCCCGAGAGGGGCTGTGACGAACACTGAAGCTTTCTTT. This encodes CASSPRGAVTNTEAFF.

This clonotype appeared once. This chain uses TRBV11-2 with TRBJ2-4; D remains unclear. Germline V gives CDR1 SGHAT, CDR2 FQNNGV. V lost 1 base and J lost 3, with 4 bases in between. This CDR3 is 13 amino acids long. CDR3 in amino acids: CASSLVLKNIQYF. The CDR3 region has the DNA TGTGCCAGCAGCTTAGTTCTCAAAAACATTCAGTACTTC.

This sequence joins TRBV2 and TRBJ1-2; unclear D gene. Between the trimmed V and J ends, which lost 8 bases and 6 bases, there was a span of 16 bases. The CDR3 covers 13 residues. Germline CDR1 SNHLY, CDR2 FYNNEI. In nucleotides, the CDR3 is TGTGCCAGCGGTACACACCCCCTCAATGGCTACACCTTC. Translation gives CASGTHPLNGYTF.

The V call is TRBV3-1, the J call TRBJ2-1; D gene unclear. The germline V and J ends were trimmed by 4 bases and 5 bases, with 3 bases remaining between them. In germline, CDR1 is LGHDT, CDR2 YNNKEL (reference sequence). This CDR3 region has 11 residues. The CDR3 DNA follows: TGTGCCAGCAGCCGGAACAATGAGCAGTTCTTC. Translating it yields CASSRNNEQFF.

As DNA, the CDR3 is TGTGCCGCCGGGGGGCGCGGAAGCAATCAGCCCCAGCATTTT. Protein: CAAGGRGSNQPQHF. The chain carries TRBV2 and TRBJ1-5; D perhaps matches TRBD1 (6 bases). Germline CDR1 SNHLY, CDR2 FYNNEI. Trimming removed 11 bases from V and 1 base from J, with 15 bases in between. The CDR3 covers 14 residues.

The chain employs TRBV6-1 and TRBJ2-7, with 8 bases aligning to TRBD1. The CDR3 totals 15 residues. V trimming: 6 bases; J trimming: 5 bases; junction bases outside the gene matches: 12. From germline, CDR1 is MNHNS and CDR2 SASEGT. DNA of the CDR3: TGTGCCAGCAGGCCAACCTGGGACAGGTGGGACGAGCAGTACTTC. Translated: CASRPTWDRWDEQYF.

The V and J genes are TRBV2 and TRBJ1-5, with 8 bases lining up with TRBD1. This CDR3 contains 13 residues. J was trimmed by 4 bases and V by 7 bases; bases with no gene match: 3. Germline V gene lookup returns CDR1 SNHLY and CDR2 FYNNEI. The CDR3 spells CASMRQGNQPQHF. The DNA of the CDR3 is TGTGCCAGCATGCGACAGGGGAATCAGCCCCAGCATTTT. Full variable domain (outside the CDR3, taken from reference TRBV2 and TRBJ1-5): EPEVTQTPSHQVTQMGQEVILRCVPISNHLYFYWYRQILGQKVEFLVSFYNNEISEKSEIFDDQFSVERPDGSNFTLKIRSTKLEDSAMYFCASMRQGNQPQHFGDGTRLSIL.

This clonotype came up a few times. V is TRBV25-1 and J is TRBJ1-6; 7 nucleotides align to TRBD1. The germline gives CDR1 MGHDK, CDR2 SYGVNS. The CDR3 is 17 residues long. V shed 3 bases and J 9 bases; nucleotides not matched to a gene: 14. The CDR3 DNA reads TGTGCCAGCAGTGACCCTTTCGGGACAGCGGGCGGTTCACCCCTCCACTTT. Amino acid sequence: CASSDPFGTAGGSPLHF.

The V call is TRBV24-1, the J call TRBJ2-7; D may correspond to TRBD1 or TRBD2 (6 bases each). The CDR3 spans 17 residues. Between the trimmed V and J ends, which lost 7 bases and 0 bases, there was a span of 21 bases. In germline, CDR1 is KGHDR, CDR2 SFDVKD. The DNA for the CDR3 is TGTGCCACCAGCGAGGGGGGAAGGGACCGTAGCTCCTACGAGCAGTACTTC. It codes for CATSEGGRDRSSYEQYF.

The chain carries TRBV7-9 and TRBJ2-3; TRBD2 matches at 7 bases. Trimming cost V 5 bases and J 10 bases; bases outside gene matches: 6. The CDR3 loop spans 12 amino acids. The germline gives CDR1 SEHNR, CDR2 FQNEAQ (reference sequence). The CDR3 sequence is CASSPSGNAQYF. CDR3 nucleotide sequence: TGTGCCAGCAGCCCGAGCGGGAATGCGCAGTATTTT.